This T cell receptor beta chain comes out of a study of blood T cell repertoires in COVID-19. Germline-derived CDR1 and CDR2 are MNHEY and SMNVEV (reference sequence). This CDR3 region has 15 residues. V trimming: 0 bases; J trimming: 6 bases; junction bases outside the gene matches: 3. Clones were read by immunoSEQ multiplex PCR, and TCRdb kept only the in-frame ones, dropping some. The table has around 150,000 clones, more than 75% seen once. The TCR sequence derives from a man aged 40-50 years who had recovered from COVID-19. The chain uses TRBV27 and TRBJ1-2; 11 bases agree with TRBD1. The specimen was PBMCs or T cells enriched from blood (not recorded which). In DNA form, the CDR3 reads TGTGCCAGCAGTTTATCTAGGACAGGGGGCGATGGCTACACCTTC. It translates to CASSLSRTGGDGYTF.